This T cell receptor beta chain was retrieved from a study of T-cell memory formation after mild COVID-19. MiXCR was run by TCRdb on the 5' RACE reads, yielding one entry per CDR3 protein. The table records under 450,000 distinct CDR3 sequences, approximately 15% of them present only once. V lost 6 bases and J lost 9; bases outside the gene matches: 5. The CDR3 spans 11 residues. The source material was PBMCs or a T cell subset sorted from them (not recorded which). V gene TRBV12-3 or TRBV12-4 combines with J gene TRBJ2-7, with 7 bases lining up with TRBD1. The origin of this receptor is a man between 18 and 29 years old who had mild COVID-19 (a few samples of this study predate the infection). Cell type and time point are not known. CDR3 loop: CASSRTGRQYF. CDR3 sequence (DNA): TGTGCCAGCAGCAGGACAGGCAGGCAGTACTTC.